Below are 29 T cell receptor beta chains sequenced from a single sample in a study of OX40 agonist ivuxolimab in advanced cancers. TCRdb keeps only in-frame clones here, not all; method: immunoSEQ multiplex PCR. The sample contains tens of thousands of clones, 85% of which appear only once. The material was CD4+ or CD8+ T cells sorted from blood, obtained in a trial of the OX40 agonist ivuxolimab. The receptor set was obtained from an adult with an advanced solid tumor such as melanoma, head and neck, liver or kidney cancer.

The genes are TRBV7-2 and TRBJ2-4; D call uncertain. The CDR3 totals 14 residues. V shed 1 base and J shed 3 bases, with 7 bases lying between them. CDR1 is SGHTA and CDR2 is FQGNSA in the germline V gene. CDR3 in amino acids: CASSLGASKNIQYF. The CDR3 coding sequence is TGTGCCAGCAGCTTAGGGGCTAGCAAAAACATTCAGTACTTC.

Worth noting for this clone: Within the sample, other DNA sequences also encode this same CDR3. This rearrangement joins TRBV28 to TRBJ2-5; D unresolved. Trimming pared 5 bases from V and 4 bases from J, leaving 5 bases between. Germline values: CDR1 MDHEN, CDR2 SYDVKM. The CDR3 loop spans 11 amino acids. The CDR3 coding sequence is TGTGCCAGCAGTCCCCGAGAGACCCAGTACTTC. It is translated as CASSPRETQYF.

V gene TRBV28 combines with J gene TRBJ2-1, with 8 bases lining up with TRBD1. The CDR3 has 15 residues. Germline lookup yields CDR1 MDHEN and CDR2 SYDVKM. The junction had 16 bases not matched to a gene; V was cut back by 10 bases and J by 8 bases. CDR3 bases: TGTGCCACCCTCCCTCCAGGACAGGGTGGGTATGAGCAGTTCTTC. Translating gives CATLPPGQGGYEQFF.

CDR3 loop: CASSNRELSSTNEKLFF. The CDR3 DNA sequence: TGTGCCAGCAGCAATAGGGAACTTTCTTCAACTAATGAAAAACTGTTTTTT. This chain links TRBV21-1 with TRBJ1-4. TRBV21-1 is deemed a pseudogene. CDR3 length equals 17 residues.

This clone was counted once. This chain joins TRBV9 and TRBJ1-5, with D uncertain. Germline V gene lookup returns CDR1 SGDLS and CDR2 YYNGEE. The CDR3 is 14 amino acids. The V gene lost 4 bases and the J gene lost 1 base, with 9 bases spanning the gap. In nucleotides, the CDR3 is TGTGCCAGCAGCCCAGGAATGAGCAATCAGCCCCAGCATTTT. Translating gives CASSPGMSNQPQHF.

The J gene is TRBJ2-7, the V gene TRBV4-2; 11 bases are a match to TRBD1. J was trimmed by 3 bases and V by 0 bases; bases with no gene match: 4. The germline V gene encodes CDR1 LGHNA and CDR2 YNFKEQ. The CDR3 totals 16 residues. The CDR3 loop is CASSQDRTGGRYEQYF. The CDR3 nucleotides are TGTGCCAGCAGCCAAGATCGGACAGGGGGCCGCTACGAGCAGTACTTC.

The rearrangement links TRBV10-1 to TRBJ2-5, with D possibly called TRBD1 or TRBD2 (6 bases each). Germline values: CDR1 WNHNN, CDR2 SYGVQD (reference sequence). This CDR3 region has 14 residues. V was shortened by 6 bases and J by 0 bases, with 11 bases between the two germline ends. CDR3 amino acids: CASSEGGNQETQYF. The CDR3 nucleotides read TGCGCCAGCAGCGAGGGGGGTAACCAAGAGACCCAGTACTTC.

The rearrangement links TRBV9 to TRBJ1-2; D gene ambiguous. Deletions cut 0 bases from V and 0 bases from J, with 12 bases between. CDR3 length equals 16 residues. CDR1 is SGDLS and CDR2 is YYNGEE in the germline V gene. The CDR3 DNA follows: TGTGCCAGCAGCGTAGTAGGAACAGAAACTAACTATGGCTACACCTTC. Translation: CASSVVGTETNYGYTF.

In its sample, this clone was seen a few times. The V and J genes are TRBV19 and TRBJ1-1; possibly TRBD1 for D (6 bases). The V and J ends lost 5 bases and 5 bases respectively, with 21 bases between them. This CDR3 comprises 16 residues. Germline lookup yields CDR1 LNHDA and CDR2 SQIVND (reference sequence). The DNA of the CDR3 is TGTGCCAGTAGTGTCGGGACTGCCTCTAGGGGGACTGAAGCTTTCTTT. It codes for CASSVGTASRGTEAFF.

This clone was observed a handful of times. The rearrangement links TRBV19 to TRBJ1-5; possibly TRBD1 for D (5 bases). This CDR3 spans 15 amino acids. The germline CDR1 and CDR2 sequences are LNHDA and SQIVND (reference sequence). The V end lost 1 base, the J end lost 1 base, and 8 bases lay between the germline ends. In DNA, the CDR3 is TGTGCCAGTAGTATAGGCCAGGGAAGCAATCAGCCCCAGCATTTT. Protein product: CASSIGQGSNQPQHF.

In nucleotides, the CDR3 is TGTGCCAGCAGTTACTCGACCAGCTACTACGAGCAGTACTTC. Translated, it gives CASSYSTSYYEQYF. This sequence joins TRBV6-5 and TRBJ2-7, with D unresolved. V was cut by 0 bases and J by 3 bases, with 9 bases left in between. CDR3 size: 14 residues. The germline gives CDR1 MNHEY, CDR2 SVGAGI.

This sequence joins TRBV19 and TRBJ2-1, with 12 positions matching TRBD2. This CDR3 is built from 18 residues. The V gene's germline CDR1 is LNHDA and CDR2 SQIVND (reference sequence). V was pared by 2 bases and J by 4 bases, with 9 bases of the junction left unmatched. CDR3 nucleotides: TGTGCCAGTAGTATACTAGCGGGAGGGCCCTCGGTTTACAATGAGCAGTTCTTC. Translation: CASSILAGGPSVYNEQFF. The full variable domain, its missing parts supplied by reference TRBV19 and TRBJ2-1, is DGGITQSPKYLFRKEGQNVTLSCEQNLNHDAMYWYRQDPGQGLRLIYYSQIVNDFQKGDIAEGYSVSREKKESFPLTVTSAQKNPTAFYLCASSILAGGPSVYNEQFFGPGTRLTVL.

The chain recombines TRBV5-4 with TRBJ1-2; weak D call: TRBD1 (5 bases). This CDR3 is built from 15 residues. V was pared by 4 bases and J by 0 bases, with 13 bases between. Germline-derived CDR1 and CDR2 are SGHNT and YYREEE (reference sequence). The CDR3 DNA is TGTGCCAGCAGCACACGGGACGGAGCTAACTATGGCTACACCTTC. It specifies CASSTRDGANYGYTF.

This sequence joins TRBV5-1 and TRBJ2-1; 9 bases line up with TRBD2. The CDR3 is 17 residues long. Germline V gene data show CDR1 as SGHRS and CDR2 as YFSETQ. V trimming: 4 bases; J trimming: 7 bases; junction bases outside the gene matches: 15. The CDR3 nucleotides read TGCGCCAGCAGCCGAGGACTAGCGCGGCAATCGGGGAATGAGCAGTTCTTC. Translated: CASSRGLARQSGNEQFF.

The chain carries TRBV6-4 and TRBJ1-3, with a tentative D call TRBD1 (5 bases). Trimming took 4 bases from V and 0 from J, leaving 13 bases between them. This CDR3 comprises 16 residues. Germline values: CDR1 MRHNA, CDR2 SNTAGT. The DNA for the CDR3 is TGTGCCAGCAGTGTCTACAGGAAGAGCTCTGGAAACACCATATATTTT. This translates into CASSVYRKSSGNTIYF.

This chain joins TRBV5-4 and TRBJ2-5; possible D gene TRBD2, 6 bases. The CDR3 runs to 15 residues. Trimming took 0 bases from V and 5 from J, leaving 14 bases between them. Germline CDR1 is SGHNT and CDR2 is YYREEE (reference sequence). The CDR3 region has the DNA TGTGCCAGCAGCTTGGGCGGGACTTCAGGGGAGACCCAGTACTTC. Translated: CASSLGGTSGETQYF.

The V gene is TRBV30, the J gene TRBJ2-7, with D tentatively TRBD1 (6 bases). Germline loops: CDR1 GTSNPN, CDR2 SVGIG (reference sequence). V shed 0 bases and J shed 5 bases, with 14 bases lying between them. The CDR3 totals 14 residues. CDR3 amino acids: CAWSVGQGIHEQYF. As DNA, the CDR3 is TGTGCCTGGAGTGTCGGTCAGGGGATACACGAGCAGTACTTC.

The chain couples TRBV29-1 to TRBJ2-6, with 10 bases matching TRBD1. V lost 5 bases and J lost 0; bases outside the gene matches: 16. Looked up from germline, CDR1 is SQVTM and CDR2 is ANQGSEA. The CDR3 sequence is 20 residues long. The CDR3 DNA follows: TGCAGCGTTTTGGGAGTTGGGGCGGGACAGGGGACCTCTGGGGCCAACGTCCTGACTTTC. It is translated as CSVLGVGAGQGTSGANVLTF. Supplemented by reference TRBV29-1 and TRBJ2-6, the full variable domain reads SAVISQKPSRDICQRGTSLTIQCQVDSQVTMMFWYRQQPGQSLTLIATANQGSEATYESGFVIDKFPISRPNLTFSTLTVSNMSPEDSSIYLCSVLGVGAGQGTSGANVLTFGAGSRLTVL.

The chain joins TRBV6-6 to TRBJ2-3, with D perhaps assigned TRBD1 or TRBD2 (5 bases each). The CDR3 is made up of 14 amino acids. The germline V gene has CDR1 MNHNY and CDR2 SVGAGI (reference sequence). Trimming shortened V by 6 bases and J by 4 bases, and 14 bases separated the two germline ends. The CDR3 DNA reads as TGTGCCAGCAGGGGGGTTAGGGCCCCAGATACGCAGTATTTT. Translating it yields CASRGVRAPDTQYF.

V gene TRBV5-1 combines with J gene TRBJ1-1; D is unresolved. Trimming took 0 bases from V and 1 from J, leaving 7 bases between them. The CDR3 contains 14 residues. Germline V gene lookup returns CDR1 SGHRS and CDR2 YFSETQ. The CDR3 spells CASSLGQQNTEAFF. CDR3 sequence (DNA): TGCGCCAGCAGCTTGGGGCAGCAGAACACTGAAGCTTTCTTT.

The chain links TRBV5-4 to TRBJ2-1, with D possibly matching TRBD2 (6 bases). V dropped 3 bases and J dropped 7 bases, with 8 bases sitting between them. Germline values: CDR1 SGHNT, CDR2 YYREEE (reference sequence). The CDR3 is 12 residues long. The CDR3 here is CASSWGRNEQFF. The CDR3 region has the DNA TGTGCCAGCAGCTGGGGGAGGAATGAGCAGTTCTTC. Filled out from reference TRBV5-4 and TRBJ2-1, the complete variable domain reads ETGVTQSPTHLIKTRGQQVTLRCSSQSGHNTVSWYQQALGQGPQFIFQYYREEENGRGNFPPRFSGLQFPNYSSELNVNALELDDSALYLCASSWGRNEQFFGPGTRLTVL.

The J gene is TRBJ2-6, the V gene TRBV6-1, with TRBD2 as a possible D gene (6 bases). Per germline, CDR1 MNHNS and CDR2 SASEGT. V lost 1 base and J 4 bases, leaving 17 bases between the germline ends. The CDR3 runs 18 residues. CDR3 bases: TGTGCCAGCAGTGAAGAGGCCAGGGAGGCGGCGGGGGCCAACGTCCTGACTTTC. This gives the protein CASSEEAREAAGANVLTF.

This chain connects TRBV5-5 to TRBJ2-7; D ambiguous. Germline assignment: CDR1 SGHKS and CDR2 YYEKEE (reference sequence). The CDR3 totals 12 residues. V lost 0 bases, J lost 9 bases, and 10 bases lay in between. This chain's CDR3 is CASSLDRFGQYF. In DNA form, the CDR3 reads TGTGCCAGCAGCTTGGACCGGTTTGGGCAGTACTTC.

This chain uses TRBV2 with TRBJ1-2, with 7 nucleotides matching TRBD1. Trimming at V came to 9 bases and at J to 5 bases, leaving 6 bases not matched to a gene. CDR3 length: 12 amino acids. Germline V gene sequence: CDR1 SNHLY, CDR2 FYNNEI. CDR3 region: CARRDSEYGYTF. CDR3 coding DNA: TGTGCCAGAAGGGACAGTGAATATGGCTACACCTTC.

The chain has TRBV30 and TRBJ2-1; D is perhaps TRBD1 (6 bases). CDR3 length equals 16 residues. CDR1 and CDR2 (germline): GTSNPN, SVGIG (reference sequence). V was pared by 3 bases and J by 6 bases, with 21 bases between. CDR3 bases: TGTGCCTGGAGCGCAACCGGGACACGGACCGGCAATGAGCAGTTCTTC. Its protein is CAWSATGTRTGNEQFF.

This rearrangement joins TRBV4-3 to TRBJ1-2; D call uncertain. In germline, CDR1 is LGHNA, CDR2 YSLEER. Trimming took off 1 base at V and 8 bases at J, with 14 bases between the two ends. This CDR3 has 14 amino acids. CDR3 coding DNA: TGCGCCAGCAGCCAAGGCCGGACTGGATTCGGCTACACCTTC. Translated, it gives CASSQGRTGFGYTF.

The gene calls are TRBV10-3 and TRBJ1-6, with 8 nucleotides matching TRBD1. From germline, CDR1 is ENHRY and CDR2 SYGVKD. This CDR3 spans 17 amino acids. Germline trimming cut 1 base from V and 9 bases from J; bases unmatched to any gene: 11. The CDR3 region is CAISEFMGGQGGSPLHF. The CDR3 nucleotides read TGTGCCATCAGTGAGTTCATGGGTGGACAGGGAGGTTCACCCCTCCACTTT.

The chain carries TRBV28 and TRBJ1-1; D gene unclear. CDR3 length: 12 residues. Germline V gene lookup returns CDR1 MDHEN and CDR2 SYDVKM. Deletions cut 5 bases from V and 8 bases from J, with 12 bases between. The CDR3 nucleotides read TGTGCCAGCAGTCACTATTCGCGAGAAGCTTTCTTT. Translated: CASSHYSREAFF.

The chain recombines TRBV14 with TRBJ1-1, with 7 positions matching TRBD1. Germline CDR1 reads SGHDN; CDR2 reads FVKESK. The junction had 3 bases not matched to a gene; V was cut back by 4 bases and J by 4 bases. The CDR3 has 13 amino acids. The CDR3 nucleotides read TGTGCCAGCAGCCGACGACAGGGCACTGAAGCTTTCTTT. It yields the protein CASSRRQGTEAFF.